The clone carrying this T cell receptor beta chain was counted between two and nine times. V lost 4 bases to trimming and J lost 1 base; unmatched junction nucleotides: 7. Germline CDR1 is SQVTM and CDR2 is ANQGSEA. This CDR3 contains 16 residues. This sample was taken from a study of CD8+ T cells in alopecia areata. Overall study context: Each day, treated patients took oral tofacitinib twice, at 5 to 10 mg per dose.

RNA, once extracted, was reverse transcribed into cDNA for use as the sequencing template. Profiled with immunoSEQ multiplex PCR; TCRdb holds only in-frame clones, not every one. The sample has approximately 160,000 clones, about 60% seen once. Noted treatment: oral pan-JAK inhibitor, 5-10 mg twice daily. Alopecia areata patients provided lesional scalp punch biopsies and peripheral blood. The authors sorted CD4+ and CD8+ T cells from PBMCs. This TCR derives from a human donor with alopecia areata. The chain is built from TRBV29-1 and TRBJ2-2; 9 bases agree with TRBD2. Sequences were derived from CD4+ T cells sorted from blood, sampled at week 24, from a patient treated with tofacitinib. The CDR3 bases are TGCAGCGTTGGTACTAGCGGGTCCGTGAACACCGGGGAGCTGTTTTTT. Protein: CSVGTSGSVNTGELFF.